This T cell receptor (beta chain) was observed in a study of blood T cells in healthy people across ages (dated by TCRdb to about 2015). As for the study more broadly: In model experiments, roughly one uniquely barcoded TCR beta cDNA molecule per two T cells was captured by template switching. The study measured age-related changes in TCR beta repertoire diversity using deep sequencing normalized with unique cDNA molecular identifiers. Four age groups were formed from the donors: young (average about 16 years), middle-aged (approximately 40), aged (approximately 60) and long-lived (approximately 78). To avoid experimental bias, donors of different ages were randomly spread across the sequencing lanes. For two donors (one aged 18 to 30 and one aged 80 or older), the study analyzed two additional independent replicas of 1 million unique cDNA reads from the same blood draw. Summary of the overall study and its limitations: There was a strong correlation between observed TCR beta diversity and the percentage of naive T cells measured by flow cytometry. As age increased, observed TCR beta diversity per million T cells dropped in a roughly linear way, and a significant reduction was already evident by age about 36. Total diversity estimates from one million sequenced T cells were considered lower bounds and underestimates. The CMV infection status of donors was not known, potentially confounding age-related changes in expanded clonotypes. Compared with the aged group, more naive CD4+ T cells, fewer expanded clones and increased TCR diversity were shown by the long-lived group, suggesting age selection. Conclusive comparison of naive and antigen-experienced compartments was prevented by the profiling of bulk unsorted PBMCs.

Including cysteine and phenylalanine, the CDR3 has 14 amino acids. Just CDR3 DNA is preserved here, 42 bases in frame from base 1. V drops 3 bases and J drops 6 bases, leaving 12 bases in between. CDR1 SGHVS and CDR2 FQNEAQ are derived from the germline V gene. Donors were approximately 42 systemically healthy Caucasian individuals from Russia aged about 6 to 100 years. Each donor gave around 9.5 milliliters of peripheral blood, collected into EDTA-treated Vacutainer tubes. Ficoll-Paque density-gradient centrifugation was used to isolate PBMCs, with at least 6 million obtained per sample. Total RNA, at least 5 micrograms per sample, was extracted from PBMCs with Trizol reagent. Naive CD45RAhigh/CD27high T cell percentages were measured by flow cytometry on a PBMC aliquot from every donor. The library was obtained by 5' RACE. The run used an Illumina HiSeq 2500. A second PCR of roughly 6 to 11 cycles was run with a J-beta primer mix and a sample-barcoded 5' primer. A unique molecular identifier was introduced onto each TCR beta cDNA molecule by a template-switch 5' adaptor carrying 12 random nucleotides. Each sample yielded at least 3 million CDR3-containing paired-end reads. The Mint cDNA synthesis kit, primed by a TRBC-specific oligonucleotide, was used to synthesize first-strand cDNA from all RNA. After uracil-DNA glycosylase treatment, a first 18-cycle PCR used universal primers M1SS and BC2_uni_R on all cDNA. The published analysis was carried out like this. For normalization, 1 million high-quality reads were randomly selected from each sample, with every read carrying a distinct molecular identifier. Reads sharing molecular identifiers were discarded rather than binned into consensus sequences. MiTCR, with a Q25 quality threshold and the strictest error-elimination algorithm, was used for CDR3 identification, clonotype clustering and error correction. A nonparametric unseen species model with Euler transformation was used to estimate a lower bound on total TCR beta diversity. TCRdb handled the public reads itself, with Q25 trimming in fastp and clone calling in MiXCR, and kept productive beta chains. Entries that share a CDR3 protein sequence are merged under the most common genes and DNA. Here the V and J calls rest on TCRdb's processing, not on the authors' analysis. Recorded for this sample are 1,500,000 or so distinct CDR3 sequences; under 55% of them occurred a single time. Over 3.5% of the sample is taken by the ten largest.

Details on this clonotype: Its antigen is not yet known. No base quality information exists; no much larger clone differs at one position.

The chain employs TRBV7-8 and TRBJ2-1; there is no confident call for the D gene. This sequence was found in a young woman in good health. Material for sequencing was blood. Read as DNA, the sequence is TGTGCCAGCAGCTTTCAGACGGAGCGCAATGAGCAGTTCTTC. It codes for CASSFQTERNEQFF.